These T cell receptor beta chains were read from a single sample in a study of blood T cell repertoires in COVID-19. TCRdb keeps only in-frame clones here, not all; method: immunoSEQ multiplex PCR. The sample includes fewer than 95,000 clones, around 72% of them seen just once. The sequencing input was peripheral blood. These TCRs come from a man between 65 and 85 years old with COVID-19, enrolled during active disease. The CDR3 runs from the conserved cysteine through the conserved F or W. Each record gives: J gene, V gene, D gene, CDR3 length, clone size, CDR3 DNA, CDR3 protein. The D gene is left open where the match is weak. Not all rows give a size; the values are once, few, many and, for expanded clones, a class.

J gene: TRBJ2-7; V gene: TRBV10-3; D gene: TRBD2; CDR3 length: 15; clone size: -; CDR3 DNA: TGTGCCATCAGTGAACCTAGCGGGAGCTCCTACGAGCAGTACTTC; CDR3 protein: CAISEPSGSSYEQYF
J gene: TRBJ1-2; V gene: TRBV5-6; D gene: TRBD1; CDR3 length: 15; clone size: -; CDR3 DNA: TGTGCCAGCAGCTTGGCCGGGACAGGGCCTGGTGGCTACACCTTC; CDR3 protein: CASSLAGTGPGGYTF
J gene: TRBJ2-2; V gene: TRBV14; D gene: TRBD2; CDR3 length: 19; clone size: few; CDR3 DNA: TGTGCCAGCAGCCAAGATCTGTCAGCAGCGGGAGTGGTAACCGGGGAGCTGTTTTTT; CDR3 protein: CASSQDLSAAGVVTGELFF
J gene: TRBJ1-1; V gene: TRBV5-1; D gene: -; CDR3 length: 14; clone size: -; CDR3 DNA: TGCGCCAGCAGCTTGGCCTCAGGGGACACTGAAGCTTTCTTT; CDR3 protein: CASSLASGDTEAFF
J gene: TRBJ2-7; V gene: TRBV18; D gene: -; CDR3 length: 16; clone size: -; CDR3 DNA: TGTGCCAGCTCACCTCAAACACGGGACACCTCCTACGAGCAGTACTTC; CDR3 protein: CASSPQTRDTSYEQYF
J gene: TRBJ1-4; V gene: TRBV9; D gene: -; CDR3 length: 14; clone size: -; CDR3 DNA: TGTGCCAGCAGCGGGACAGAAAACAATGAAAAACTGTTTTTT; CDR3 protein: CASSGTENNEKLFF
J gene: TRBJ2-2; V gene: TRBV9; D gene: -; CDR3 length: 15; clone size: -; CDR3 DNA: TGTGCCAGCAGCGTAGCAACGGGAGTCACCGGGGAGCTGTTTTTT; CDR3 protein: CASSVATGVTGELFF
J gene: TRBJ2-1; V gene: TRBV5-1; D gene: TRBD2; CDR3 length: 15; clone size: -; CDR3 DNA: TGCGCCAGCAGCACAAGGACTAGCGGATACAATGAGCAGTTCTTC; CDR3 protein: CASSTRTSGYNEQFF
J gene: TRBJ2-3; V gene: TRBV18; D gene: TRBD2; CDR3 length: 19; clone size: -; CDR3 DNA: TGTGCCAGCTCACCGGGACTAGCGGGAGGTTTTGGGAGCACAGATACGCAGTATTTT; CDR3 protein: CASSPGLAGGFGSTDTQYF
J gene: TRBJ2-5; V gene: TRBV4-3; D gene: -; CDR3 length: 16; clone size: -; CDR3 DNA: TGCGCCAGCAGCCAAGATCGCCCAGGGGTAGGGGAGACCCAGTACTTC; CDR3 protein: CASSQDRPGVGETQYF
J gene: TRBJ1-3; V gene: TRBV5-1; D gene: -; CDR3 length: 17; clone size: -; CDR3 DNA: TGCGCCAGCAGCTTGGTTTCCCCCAGGAACTCTGGAAACACCATATATTTT; CDR3 protein: CASSLVSPRNSGNTIYF
J gene: TRBJ1-1; V gene: TRBV10-1; D gene: -; CDR3 length: 21; clone size: -; CDR3 DNA: TGCGCCAGCAGTGAGTCGACCGGCGTACCGGGACTTGAGGGCTGGGACACTGAAGCTTTCTTT; CDR3 protein: CASSESTGVPGLEGWDTEAFF
J gene: TRBJ2-5; V gene: TRBV12-3/TRBV12-4; D gene: TRBD2; CDR3 length: 12; clone size: few; CDR3 DNA: TGTGCCAGCAGTTTCCCGGGAGGGACCCAGTACTTC; CDR3 protein: CASSFPGGTQYF
J gene: TRBJ2-7; V gene: TRBV7-3; D gene: -; CDR3 length: 18; clone size: -; CDR3 DNA: TGTGCCAGCAGCCCGGGACAGGGAAGCGGGAGAGTCCCCTACGAGCAGTACTTC; CDR3 protein: CASSPGQGSGRVPYEQYF
J gene: TRBJ1-5; V gene: TRBV19; D gene: -; CDR3 length: 13; clone size: -; CDR3 DNA: TGTGCCAGTAGTACCAGAGCCTCGGGGCCCCAGCATTTT; CDR3 protein: CASSTRASGPQHF
J gene: TRBJ2-5; V gene: TRBV24-1; D gene: TRBD2; CDR3 length: 15; clone size: -; CDR3 DNA: TGTGCCACCAGTGACCCCCGCGGGGGAGGAGAGACCCAGTACTTC; CDR3 protein: CATSDPRGGGETQYF
J gene: TRBJ2-7; V gene: TRBV7-9; D gene: -; CDR3 length: 12; clone size: -; CDR3 DNA: TGTGCCAGCAGCCTACAGGGCTACGAGCAGTACTTC; CDR3 protein: CASSLQGYEQYF
J gene: TRBJ1-1; V gene: TRBV5-1; D gene: -; CDR3 length: 14; clone size: -; CDR3 DNA: TGCGCCAGCAGCTTATCTACCCTTAACACTGAAGCTTTCTTT; CDR3 protein: CASSLSTLNTEAFF
J gene: TRBJ1-1; V gene: TRBV18; D gene: -; CDR3 length: 12; clone size: -; CDR3 DNA: TGTGCCAGCTCACCCTTGAACACTGAAGCTTTCTTT; CDR3 protein: CASSPLNTEAFF
J gene: TRBJ2-3; V gene: TRBV28; D gene: -; CDR3 length: 14; clone size: -; CDR3 DNA: TGTGCCAGCAGTCCCCGGGTAGGCCCAGATACGCAGTATTTT; CDR3 protein: CASSPRVGPDTQYF
J gene: TRBJ2-3; V gene: TRBV11-3; D gene: -; CDR3 length: 15; clone size: many; CDR3 DNA: TGTGCCAGCAGCTTAGATAGGGCAGGGCAACATACGCAGTATTTT; CDR3 protein: CASSLDRAGQHTQYF
J gene: TRBJ2-7; V gene: TRBV18; D gene: -; CDR3 length: 15; clone size: -; CDR3 DNA: TGTGCCAGCTCACCATCCGCAGCATGGCAGGACGAGCAGTACTTC; CDR3 protein: CASSPSAAWQDEQYF
J gene: TRBJ2-1; V gene: TRBV7-2; D gene: TRBD2; CDR3 length: 16; clone size: -; CDR3 DNA: TGTGCCAGCAGCTTATCCCTACTAGCGGGAGATAGTGAGCAGTTCTTC; CDR3 protein: CASSLSLLAGDSEQFF